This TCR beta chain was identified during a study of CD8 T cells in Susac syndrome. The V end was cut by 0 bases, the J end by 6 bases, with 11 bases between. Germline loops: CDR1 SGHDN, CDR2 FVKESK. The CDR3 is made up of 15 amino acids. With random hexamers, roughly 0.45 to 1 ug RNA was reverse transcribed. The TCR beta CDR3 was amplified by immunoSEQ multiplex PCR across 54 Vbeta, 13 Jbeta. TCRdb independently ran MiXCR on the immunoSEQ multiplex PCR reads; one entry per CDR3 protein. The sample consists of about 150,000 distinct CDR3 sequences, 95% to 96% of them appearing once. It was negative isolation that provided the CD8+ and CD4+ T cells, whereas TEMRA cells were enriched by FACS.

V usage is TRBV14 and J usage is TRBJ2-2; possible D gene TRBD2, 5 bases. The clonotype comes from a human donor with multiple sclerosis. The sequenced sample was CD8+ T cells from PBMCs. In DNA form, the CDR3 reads TGTGCCAGCAGCCAAGATGTAGGGAGTGCCGGGGAGCTGTTTTTT. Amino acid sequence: CASSQDVGSAGELFF.